In its sample, the clone carrying this TCR beta chain was seen a few times. These data come from a study of blood T cell repertoires in COVID-19. Authors' processing steps: Estimation of nucleated cell counts was performed using reference gene primer amplification. Here immunoSEQ multiplex PCR was the method, and the copy in TCRdb shows in-frame clones only, minus some. The V and J calls and the clone size are those of that table, but D and trimming were determined from the DNA. The sample lists about 98,000 clones, over 70% occurring once. The CDR3 has 14 amino acids. Germline-derived CDR1 and CDR2 are SNHLY and FYNNEI. Trimming removed 4 bases at V and 0 bases at J, with 7 bases between.

Sequenced material: peripheral blood. The chain employs TRBV2 and TRBJ2-1; a possible D gene is TRBD2 (5 bases). The receptor was isolated from a woman older than 75 with acute or convalescent COVID-19. CDR3 DNA sequence: TGTGCCAGCAGTGTCAGCGGCTCCTACAATGAGCAGTTCTTC. Translation: CASSVSGSYNEQFF.